The clone carrying this T cell receptor (beta chain) was counted ten times or more. Antigen: not known. This specimen comes from a study of early T cells in non-severe SARS-CoV-2 infection. Looking at the study overall: Unpaired chains resulted from sequencing bulk RNA of unsorted whole blood.

Individually, cDNA molecules had unique molecular identifiers attached to them. From the 5' RACE reads, TCRdb called clonotypes with MiXCR, one entry per CDR3 protein. This sample has tens of thousands of distinct CDR3 sequences; approximately 12% occur once, and the top ten carry approximately 4.5%. The CDR3 sequence is 11 residues long. CDR1 is DFQATT and CDR2 is SNEGSKA in the germline V gene (reference sequence). Unmatched junction bases numbered 2, after V lost 6 bases and J lost 7 bases. Study-wide results and limits: Comparison of clonotypes with VDJdb favored anti-spike CD8 responses while missing private and CD4 specificities.

The TCR originated in an adult who was a healthcare worker with PCR-confirmed SARS-CoV-2 infection or an uninfected control (not recorded which). Sequencing was done on a sample of whole blood. V and J are TRBV20-1 and TRBJ2-1, with 8 bases lining up with TRBD2. CDR3 coding DNA: TGCAGTGCCCCTAGCGGGAATGAGCAGTTCTTC. Its translation: CSAPSGNEQFF.